This T cell receptor (beta chain) was sequenced for a study of blood T cell repertoires in COVID-19. Study as a whole: PBMCs, B-cell-depleted T cells, or T cells provided the cDNA or gDNA that made up the material.

Only in-frame clones appear in the TCRdb table, and some are missing; sequencing was by immunoSEQ multiplex PCR. There are approximately 350,000 clones in the sample; roughly nine tenths occur only once, and around 1% lies in the top ten. The germline V and J ends were trimmed by 5 bases and 1 base, with 12 bases remaining between them. The germline V gene has CDR1 MDHEN and CDR2 SYDVKM. The CDR3 has 15 amino acids. Donors of Cohort 3 who recovered were those that had two negative PCRs, clearance, or symptom resolution. This chain joins TRBV28 and TRBJ2-1; no reliable D call. Sequencing was performed on PBMCs or T cells enriched from blood (not recorded which). This sequence originates from a man aged 18 to 29 who had recovered from COVID-19. The DNA of the CDR3 is TGTGCCAGCAGTCCCGACTTAGGATCCTACAATGAGCAGTTCTTC. Translating gives CASSPDLGSYNEQFF. Full variable domain (outside the CDR3, taken from reference TRBV28 and TRBJ2-1): DVKVTQSSRYLVKRTGEKVFLECVQDMDHENMFWYRQDPGLGLRLIYFSYDVKMKEKGDIPEGYSVSREKKERFSLILESASTNQTSMYLCASSPDLGSYNEQFFGPGTRLTVL.